This TCR beta chain emerged from a study of cytomegalovirus exposure and HLA in healthy donors (dated by TCRdb to 2016 to 2017). The study in broad terms: An earlier analysis of several hundred of the donors reported 250 to 300 Gb of sequence data and about 120 million unique TCR beta sequences obtained from around 180 million T cells. To predict cytomegalovirus infection status, the study combined high-throughput TCR immunosequencing, statistical association of individual TCRs with disease status, and machine learning. Roughly 5 DR-DQ haplotypes were handled as single units for association and clustering, since linkage in the cohort was strong. Roughly 300 gigabases of sequencing data and 75 million to 85 million unique TCR sequences made up an early release that covered several hundred HLA-typed donors. The study aimed to test whether cataloging public T cell receptors could reveal signatures of past pathogen exposure. Class I and class II HLA loci were covered by the typing at four-digit resolution. Donor age, sex, ethnicity and CMV serostatus were compiled together with the repertoire data. Among about 400 genotyped donors of the cohort, an average of approximately 200,000 unique TCR beta nucleotide sequences was sequenced per donor, of which roughly 18% were non-productive. Typing coverage varied by locus: roughly 620-640 donors for A, B, C, DRB1 and DQB1; about 520 for DQA1; around 570 for DPA1; under 490 for DPB1. An earlier analysis of 587 of the donors used high-throughput TCR beta sequencing to judge whether each TCR beta V gene segment behaved as functional or pseudogenic. The study profiled the T cell repertoires of around 700 subjects by immunosequencing and related them to cytomegalovirus serostatus. Of the roughly 400 genotyped donors, 70% to 90% were placed in the genetic ancestry cluster associated with self-reported Caucasian donors. Every discovery cohort repertoire had been produced on one sequencing platform. A later analysis re-analyzed previously published TCR beta repertoires from about 730 donors and added high-resolution HLA genotyping to study TCR occurrence patterns. A later genetic analysis used genome-wide SNP genotypes for about 60% of the roughly 700 donors, treating that subset as a discovery cohort. Rather than using new phenotypic data, the later analysis identified candidate immune exposures from TCR beta sequences and from how often those sequences occurred across donors. A separate validation cohort of more than 100 different subjects was used in addition to the 666-subject first cohort. Findings and caveats that apply to the study as a whole: Compared with equally common non-associated chains, HLA-associated TCR beta chains in a later analysis were more clonally expanded and had lower generation probabilities. A further reported finding was that TCR beta sequences accurately predicted the HLA-A and HLA-B alleles for most subjects in the first cohort. In vitro tests confirmed that a few of the cytomegalovirus-associated TCR beta chains recognize cytomegalovirus antigens. A later analysis found that TCR association rates varied across HLA loci, with DRB1 alleles showing the most associated TCRs and HLA-C alleles the fewest. Roughly uniform sequencing depth across donors was assumed in presence/absence analyses, although this assumption may not hold. In an earlier analysis of around 600 of the donors, most TCR beta V segments appeared in productive rearrangements about 90% or about 30% of the time, broadly matching IMGT annotations. A total of 164 TCR beta chains were listed by the study as associated with cytomegalovirus. Fewer than 20 rarely observed V segments, including chromosome 9 orphons, were excluded from the earlier analysis of some 590 of the donors because counts were too low. According to a later genetic analysis, donors in an Asian-associated ancestry cluster had fewer N-insertions in productive TCRs than the approximately 630-donor mean. Cytomegalovirus status was reported to be diagnosed by the classifier with high specificity and sensitivity in both the original and validation cohorts. The only immune exposure information available for the cohort was CMV serostatus. It was suggested by the authors that the approach could potentially be generalized to other disease states and immunological phenotypes. When HLA alleles, especially DR and DQ, strongly co-occurred, attributing TCR associations to individual alleles was difficult. An association between a missense DCLRE1C variant and V-gene and J-gene trimming of TCR beta chains was found in a later genetic analysis and replicated in an independent cohort. Correlated functional status among segregating V segments might be attributable to linkage disequilibrium, but an unknown experimental factor could not be ruled out. The cohort was sequenced for TCR beta chains only, and without alpha or paired-chain data the features that could be detected were limited. Some IMGT-functional V segments, including TRBV6-2 and TRBV6-3, could not be distinguished by the 87-base-pair reads and were therefore excluded. Most TCR sequences were seen in very few donors, while some public TCRs were found in many individuals. In a later analysis, 16,951 TCR beta sequences were associated with specific HLA alleles at a false discovery rate of 0.05. Several of the top co-occurrence clusters appeared to be linked to parvovirus B19, influenza, CMV and Epstein-Barr virus, according to a later analysis. Most CMV-associated TCR beta chains appeared to be HLA-restricted in a later analysis, and the HLA associations seemed to be driven largely by CMV exposure. Because some donors lacked HLA typing at each locus, the association tests relied only on the typed subset. A cluster of highly shared sequence variants was judged likely to be a technical artifact of the sequencing pipeline.

The method was the immunoSEQ multiplex PCR assay. For the multiplex PCR, a mixture combining 60 forward primers for TCR Vbeta segments and 13 reverse primers for TCR Jbeta segments was used. The CDR3 region of rearranged TCR beta genes was amplified from genomic DNA by a multiplex PCR assay. The Illumina HiSeq System was used to sequence the amplified TCR beta libraries as 87-base-pair reads. As for the authors' bioinformatics: A later analysis tallied 70 million to 100 million unique TCR beta chains across the 610 or so repertoires, and about 10 million of those chains were shared by two or more donors. Raw reads were error-corrected and collapsed into unique sequences by a nearest-neighbor algorithm in which closely related sequences were merged to remove PCR and sequencing errors. To assign V, D and J gene segments, CDR3 sequences were aligned to IMGT reference sequences. Each retained sequence needed at least a six-nucleotide match to both a V gene segment and a J gene segment. A rearrangement was called productive if the CDR3 had no stop codons and remained in frame with V and J, and every other rearrangement was called non-productive. Following IMGT convention, CDR3 was defined as the stretch from the second conserved V-encoded cysteine up to the conserved J-encoded phenylalanine. Sequences without an unambiguous match to a single V gene segment were excluded from the earlier analysis of about 600 of the donors. An earlier analysis of roughly 590 of the donors called V segments functional above 56.7% productive rearrangements and segregating when the between-donor standard deviation exceeded 5%. A statistical classification framework was built for diagnosing cytomegalovirus status from the catalog of TCR beta chain sequences. In a later analysis, V and J genes were assigned by comparing TCR nucleotide sequences against IMGT/GENE-DB human TR gene sequences. Using the TCRdist pipeline, a later analysis assigned CDR3 sequences along with most-parsimonious VDJ recombination scenarios. In a later analysis, every TCR beta chain was defined by the combination of its CDR3 amino acid sequence and its V-gene family, and reads without a unique V-gene family were dropped. In a later analysis, fewer than 600 highly shared, low-generation-probability nucleotide sequences were removed to address suspected cross-contamination and a sequencing artifact. For each public chain, a later analysis derived a clonal expansion index from normalized ranks of inferred template counts within each repertoire. In a later analysis, generation probabilities were computed using a VDJ recombination model fitted to out-of-frame rearrangements, and the results were checked against IGoR. Hypergeometric tests were used in a later analysis to score TCR-TCR, TCR-HLA and TCR-CMV co-occurrence, with a repertoire-size bias correction applied to the TCR pairs. To estimate false discovery rates, a later analysis permuted the HLA or CMV assignments 20 times. In a later analysis, co-occurring TCRs were grouped using DBSCAN, with TCRdist sequence similarity added in when clustering inside HLA-allele-positive subsets. For co-occurrence clustering, repertoires with fewer than 30,000 or more than 120,000 public chains were excluded, along with roughly 5 repertoires with anomalous nucleotide sharing. Held by TCRdb, this immuneACCESS table contains in-frame sequences only and omits some clones. Under half of the omission traces to an unresolved V gene where checked; the cause of the rest is unknown. That table is the source of V, J and clone size, and D and trimming were worked out from the DNA. This sample's listing comprises about 200,000 clones. Of the sample, 0.65% to 0.75% is held by the ten largest clones.

CDR1 and CDR2 (MNHEY, SMNVEV) derive from the germline V gene (reference sequence). The cysteine opens and the phenylalanine closes a CDR3 of 13 amino acids. Only CDR3 DNA remains: 39 bases, in frame from the first base. V is reduced by 6 bases and J by 4 bases, leaving a spacing of 10 bases between them. The cohort consisted of approximately 670 healthy bone marrow donors. Cohort members were all nominally healthy when sampled, although unrecorded immune exposures were likely present. The donor tested CMV seronegative, placing the donor among the 300 to 400 seronegative members of the cohort. A peripheral blood sample was provided by each donor, and peripheral blood mononuclear cells were used for TCR beta sequencing. The Qiagen DNeasy Blood Extraction Kit was used to extract genomic DNA from the blood cell samples. To note about this clone: Its binding antigen is unknown.

Sequencing input: PBMCs. The clonotype comes from a boy younger than 18 in good health and CMV-seronegative. This chain joins TRBV27 to TRBJ1-5; possibly the D gene is TRBD1, per 6 matching bases. The CDR3 sequence is CASRQQGNQPQHF. The nucleotide sequence reads as follows: TGTGCCAGCAGGCAACAGGGTAATCAGCCCCAGCATTTT.